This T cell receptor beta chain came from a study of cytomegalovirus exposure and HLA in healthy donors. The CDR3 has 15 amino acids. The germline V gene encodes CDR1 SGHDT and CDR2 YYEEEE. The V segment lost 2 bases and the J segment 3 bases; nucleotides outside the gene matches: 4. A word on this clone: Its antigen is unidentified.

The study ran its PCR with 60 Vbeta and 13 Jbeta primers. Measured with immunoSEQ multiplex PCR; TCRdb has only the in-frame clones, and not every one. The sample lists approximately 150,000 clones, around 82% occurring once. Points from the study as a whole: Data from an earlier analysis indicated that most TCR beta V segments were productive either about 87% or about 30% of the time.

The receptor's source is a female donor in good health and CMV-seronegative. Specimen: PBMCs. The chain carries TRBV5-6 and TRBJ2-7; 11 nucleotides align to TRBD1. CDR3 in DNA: TGTGCCAGCAGCTTAGGACAGGGGGCGGTCTACGAGCAGTACTTC. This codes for CASSLGQGAVYEQYF. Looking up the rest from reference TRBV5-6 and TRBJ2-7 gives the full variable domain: DAGVTQSPTHLIKTRGQQVTLRCSPKSGHDTVSWYQQALGQGPQFIFQYYEEEERQRGNFPDRFSGHQFPNYSSELNVNALLLGDSALYLCASSLGQGAVYEQYFGPGTRLTVT.